The 27 T cell receptor beta chains below come from one sample, sequenced in a study of regulatory T cells in long-lasting Graves disease. Arm-PCR of CDR3 regions with iRepertoire HTBI primers generated TCR beta libraries. One entry per CDR3 protein, called by TCRdb with MiXCR from the multiplex PCR reads. The sample lists about 430,000 distinct CDR3 sequences; under 25% were seen once. Time point noted: persistent/refractory GD, antithyroid drugs over 5 years with positive TRAb. Scientists built the TCR library using RNA that was extracted from PBMCs. Sequenced here: peripheral blood mononuclear cells (PBMCs), sampled when the disease was refractory, from a patient treated with antithyroid drugs. These receptors came from a female donor with Graves disease.

The table lists this clonotype with a few counts. V usage is TRBV13 and J usage is TRBJ1-2; TRBD1 is a possible D gene (6 bases). CDR3 length: 14 amino acids. V lost 2 bases, J lost 4 bases, and 11 bases lay in between. Germline values: CDR1 PRHDT, CDR2 FYEKMQ (reference sequence). The CDR3 sequence is CASSLMGQVYGYTF. CDR3 in DNA: TGTGCCAGCAGCTTAATGGGACAAGTCTATGGCTACACCTTC.

The CDR3 spells CASSASTAGEQYF. The CDR3 DNA sequence: TGTGCCAGCAGCGCGAGTACCGCGGGGGAGCAGTACTTC. V usage is TRBV9 and J usage is TRBJ2-7; weak D call: TRBD2 (6 bases). There are 13 residues in the CDR3. Trimming took 3 bases from V and 7 from J, leaving 14 bases between them. Germline V lookup: CDR1 SGDLS, CDR2 YYNGEE. Full variable domain (rest looked up from reference TRBV9 and TRBJ2-7): DSGVTQTPKHLITATGQRVTLRCSPRSGDLSVYWYQQSLDQGLQFLIQYYNGEERAKGNILERFSAQQFPDLHSELNLSSLELGDSALYFCASSASTAGEQYFGPGTRLTVT.

This clonotype was counted between two and nine times. The J gene is TRBJ1-4, the V gene TRBV27, with D possibly being TRBD1 (6 bases). The V and J ends lost 6 bases and 8 bases respectively, with 19 bases between them. The CDR3 runs to 15 residues. Per germline, CDR1 MNHEY and CDR2 SMNVEV (reference sequence). CDR3 protein: CASRIQGTGREKLFF. CDR3 DNA: TGTGCCAGCAGGATACAGGGCACGGGGAGAGAAAAACTGTTTTTT.

The rearrangement joins TRBV7-8 to TRBJ2-7; D is undetermined. The CDR3 totals 15 residues. The V gene's germline CDR1 is SGHVS and CDR2 FQNEAQ. Trimming removed 1 base from V and 0 bases from J, with 10 bases in between. The CDR3 reads CASSLELSFSYEQYF. DNA of the CDR3: TGTGCCAGCAGCTTAGAACTTTCCTTCTCCTACGAGCAGTACTTC.

V is TRBV27 and J is TRBJ2-3; D possibly corresponds to TRBD1 (5 bases). V lost 6 bases, J lost 2 bases, and 18 bases lay in between. This CDR3 is built from 16 residues. Germline V gene data show CDR1 as MNHEY and CDR2 as SMNVEV (reference sequence). The CDR3 bases are TGTGCCAGCAGGCCCCAGGGTCCCTCCCCCACAGATACGCAGTATTTT. Translation: CASRPQGPSPTDTQYF.

This clonotype has at least ten counts. V usage is TRBV15 and J usage is TRBJ1-5, with D tentatively TRBD1 (5 bases). V was trimmed by 1 base and J by 3 bases, leaving 13 bases between them. Germline CDR1 and CDR2: LNHNV and YYDKDF (reference sequence). The CDR3 extends over 16 amino acids. The CDR3 loop is CATSRVGTVDNQPQHF. CDR3 sequence (DNA): TGTGCCACCAGCAGAGTAGGGACGGTTGACAATCAGCCCCAGCATTTT.

The chain recombines TRBV12-3 or TRBV12-4 with TRBJ2-5, with 9 bases lining up with TRBD1. The CDR3 totals 14 residues. The ends lost 4 bases at V and 7 bases at J; junction bases unmatched: 7. The CDR3 protein is CASSSGQGLSTQYF. CDR3 DNA sequence: TGTGCCAGCAGTTCGGGACAGGGACTTTCGACCCAGTACTTC.

V usage is TRBV6-1 and J usage is TRBJ1-5; 7 bases line up with TRBD1. The CDR3 loop spans 15 amino acids. The V gene's germline CDR1 is MNHNS and CDR2 SASEGT. V lost 6 bases and J lost 0; bases outside the gene matches: 5. The CDR3 reads CASRPTGSSNQPQHF. The CDR3 DNA is TGTGCCAGCAGGCCGACAGGGAGTAGCAATCAGCCCCAGCATTTT.

On this clonotype itself: This may come from a read error, since a much larger clone is one base off. It is likely a read error, because the conserved phenylalanine at the end of the CDR3 is missing. V and J are TRBV6-9 and TRBJ2-5; D not certain. This CDR3 contains 16 residues. Trimming cost V 0 bases and J 1 base, with 12 bases left between them. Germline CDR1 MNHGY, CDR2 SVAAGI. CDR3 coding DNA: TGTGCCAGCAGTTATTCCCCGCAGGATTTCCAAGAGACCCAGTACCTC. Translating it yields CASSYSPQDFQETQYL.

The sample holds many counts of this clonotype. The chain joins TRBV2 to TRBJ2-6; no clear D gene. CDR1 and CDR2 from the germline V gene are SNHLY and FYNNEI. The CDR3 spans 15 residues. V dropped 2 bases and J dropped 0 bases, with 5 bases sitting between them. Here the CDR3 DNA reads TGTGCCAGCAGTGAAACCGACTCTGGGGCCAACGTCCTGACTTTC. Its protein product is CASSETDSGANVLTF.

This clonotype was counted many times. CDR3 loop: CASSFLDGYNEKLFF. The CDR3 region has the DNA TGCGCCAGCAGCTTCCTGGACGGATATAATGAAAAACTGTTTTTT. V gene TRBV5-1 combines with J gene TRBJ1-4; D is uncertain. The germline CDR1 and CDR2 sequences are SGHRS and YFSETQ. The CDR3 covers 15 residues. V dropped 2 bases and J dropped 4 bases, with 12 bases sitting between them.

This clonotype was seen a handful of times. The V and J genes are TRBV18 and TRBJ1-5; TRBD1 matches 10 bases. This CDR3 region has 17 residues. Trimming took 4 bases from V and 0 from J; bases not matched to a gene: 6. Germline CDR1 KGHSH, CDR2 LQKENI. This CDR3 is CASSRQGAATSNQPQHF. For the CDR3, the DNA is TGTGCCAGCTCACGACAGGGGGCGGCCACTAGCAATCAGCCCCAGCATTTT.

In this sample, this clonotype turned up many times. The gene calls are TRBV2 and TRBJ1-2; tentatively, D is TRBD1 (6 bases). Trimming removed 2 bases from V and 0 bases from J, with 7 bases in between. Germline lookup yields CDR1 SNHLY and CDR2 FYNNEI. The CDR3 contains 14 residues. CDR3 sequence: CASSETGTNYGYTF. CDR3 DNA: TGTGCCAGCAGTGAAACAGGGACTAACTATGGCTACACCTTC.

This clonotype was observed many times. The chain uses TRBV2 and TRBJ1-6, with D unclear. Germline CDR1 SNHLY, CDR2 FYNNEI. Trimming pared 6 bases from V and 8 bases from J, leaving 20 bases between. The CDR3 loop spans 16 amino acids. The CDR3 sequence is CASRGEEGYMYSPLHF. The CDR3 bases are TGTGCCAGCAGAGGAGAGGAGGGCTATATGTATTCACCCCTCCACTTT.

This clonotype was detected ten times or more. This chain joins TRBV28 and TRBJ1-3, with 9 bases matching TRBD1. Germline lookup yields CDR1 MDHEN and CDR2 SYDVKM. Unmatched junction bases numbered 9, after V lost 6 bases and J lost 6 bases. This CDR3 spans 15 amino acids. The CDR3 coding sequence is TGTGCCAGCAGCCCTGAGACAGGGGGTGAAAACACCATATATTTT. Residues: CASSPETGGENTIYF.

This chain connects TRBV5-6 to TRBJ2-6; D remains ambiguous. The V and J ends lost 0 bases and 0 bases respectively, with 10 bases between them. The CDR3 runs to 17 residues. Germline V gene data show CDR1 as SGHDT and CDR2 as YYEEEE. CDR3 sequence: CASSLGPPSSGANVLTF. CDR3 DNA: TGTGCCAGCAGCTTGGGCCCCCCGAGCTCTGGGGCCAACGTCCTGACTTTC.

This clonotype was counted at least ten times. The chain combines TRBV30 with TRBJ1-1; TRBD1 matches 7 bases. With V trimmed by 1 base and J by 5 bases, 7 bases remained unmatched. Germline V gene data show CDR1 as GTSNPN and CDR2 as SVGIG (reference sequence). This CDR3 is built from 14 residues. Here the CDR3 reads CAWSATRGGTEAFF. In DNA form, the CDR3 reads TGTGCCTGGAGTGCGACCAGGGGGGGGACTGAAGCTTTCTTT.

This clonotype was counted ten times or more. The V and J genes are TRBV28 and TRBJ1-5, with D possibly being TRBD1 (5 bases). The V end lost 5 bases, the J end lost 9 bases, and 17 bases lay between the germline ends. The CDR3 consists of 14 residues. Germline values: CDR1 MDHEN, CDR2 SYDVKM. The CDR3 DNA reads as TGTGCCAGCAGTGACCAGGGCTCTAAGAGGCCCCAGCATTTT. Protein product: CASSDQGSKRPQHF.

The table lists this clonotype with a few counts. The rearrangement links TRBV6-5 to TRBJ2-1, with D unresolved. Trimming stripped 2 bases from V and 6 bases from J, with 17 bases between. The CDR3 length is 16 residues. CDR1 is MNHEY, CDR2 SVGAGI, per germline. CDR3 sequence (DNA): TGTGCCAGCAGTTACCGAAACTATCCCCCGGGCAATGAGCAGTTCTTC. Its protein product is CASSYRNYPPGNEQFF.

The chain combines TRBV7-3 with TRBJ2-2; unclear D gene. Germline V gene sequence: CDR1 SGHTA, CDR2 FQGTGA. The ends were cut back, 0 bases at V and 3 bases at J, with 8 bases in the middle. The CDR3 totals 15 residues. The CDR3, as DNA: TGTGCCAGCAGCTTAACGTTTGGACACACCGGGGAGCTGTTTTTT. Translated, it gives CASSLTFGHTGELFF.

This clonotype was seen at least ten times. This chain connects TRBV28 to TRBJ2-7; TRBD2 might be the D (6 bases). The ends were cut back, 6 bases at V and 4 bases at J, with 16 bases in the middle. The CDR3 has 14 residues. The germline V gene encodes CDR1 MDHEN and CDR2 SYDVKM. In DNA form, the CDR3 reads TGTGCCAGCAGAGGGCCGGAGGGCCGATACGAGCAGTACTTC. This codes for CASRGPEGRYEQYF.

This clonotype was counted between two and nine times. The chain combines TRBV6-5 with TRBJ2-7, with TRBD2 identical over 10 bases. The CDR3 sequence is 16 residues long. The V and J ends lost 0 bases and 3 bases, in that order; junction bases with no gene match: 5. CDR1 and CDR2 from the germline V gene are MNHEY and SVGAGI. CDR3 in amino acids: CASSYSASGRVYEQYF. The CDR3 DNA sequence: TGTGCCAGCAGTTACTCAGCTAGCGGGAGAGTCTACGAGCAGTACTTC.

J is TRBJ2-7 and V is TRBV13, with a tentative D call TRBD1 (6 bases). Germline CDR1 reads PRHDT; CDR2 reads FYEKMQ (reference sequence). CDR3 length: 15 amino acids. V lost 5 bases and J 3 bases, leaving 17 bases between the germline ends. Here the CDR3 DNA reads TGTGCCAGCAGCCCCATTGGGGCAGGGGTCTACGAGCAGTACTTC. It encodes CASSPIGAGVYEQYF.

This clonotype was recorded at least ten times. The chain combines TRBV13 with TRBJ1-2; a weak D match, TRBD1 (5 bases). In germline, CDR1 is PRHDT, CDR2 FYEKMQ (reference sequence). This CDR3 is 13 amino acids long. V dropped 5 bases and J dropped 5 bases, with 12 bases sitting between them. In nucleotides, the CDR3 is TGTGCCAGCAGCCCCGAGGACACTTATGGCTACACCTTC. Protein product: CASSPEDTYGYTF.

This clonotype was detected only a few times. V gene TRBV7-9 combines with J gene TRBJ1-5, with 11 positions matching TRBD1. This CDR3 comprises 15 residues. Germline V gives CDR1 SEHNR, CDR2 FQNEAQ (reference sequence). Losses at the gene ends were 5 bases for V and 5 bases for J; bases not matched to a gene: 5. The CDR3 region is CASSLGTGGDQPQHF. CDR3 DNA: TGTGCCAGCAGCCTGGGGACAGGGGGAGATCAGCCCCAGCATTTT.

This clonotype was observed at least ten times. This chain connects TRBV12-3 or TRBV12-4 to TRBJ2-6; weak D call: TRBD2 (6 bases). V was clipped by 2 bases and J by 3 bases, with 11 bases between them. The CDR3 contains 16 residues. The chain's CDR3 is CASSLWRGDGANVLTF. In DNA, the CDR3 is TGTGCCAGCAGTTTATGGCGCGGGGATGGGGCCAACGTCCTGACTTTC.

This clonotype was picked up a small number of times. For the CDR3, the DNA is TGTGCCAGCAGTCCCGCGGGACGGCTCTACGAGCAGTACTTC. Translation: CASSPAGRLYEQYF. The V call is TRBV27, the J call TRBJ2-7; the D gene is possibly TRBD2 (6 bases). With 5 bases removed from V and 3 bases from J, the gap between germline ends came to 14 bases. Germline V gene lookup returns CDR1 MNHEY and CDR2 SMNVEV (reference sequence). The CDR3 runs 14 residues.